The rows below give T cell receptor beta chains drawn from one sample of a study of T cells in Graves' hyperthyroidism and ophthalmopathy. Via MiXCR, TCRdb re-called the multiplex PCR reads, giving one row per CDR3 protein. Here the sample spans 350,000 or so distinct CDR3 sequences, 15% to 20% being singletons. The sample consisted of blood. The receptors shown here come from a woman aged 35 to 49 with Graves' ophthalmopathy. The CDR3 runs from the conserved cysteine through the conserved F or W. A D gene is named only where the DNA matches it firmly. Only some rows state a clone size, as once, few, many or a class for expanded clones.

TRBJ1-5	TRBD1	-	TRBV6-4	18	TGTGCCAGCAGTGACGGACAGGGGGGACATTATAGCAATCAGCCCCAGCATTTT	CASSDGQGGHYSNQPQHF
TRBJ1-1	-	many	TRBV7-2	15	TGTGCCAGCAGCCCAATGACAGTCATGAACACTGAAGCTTTCTTT	CASSPMTVMNTEAFF
TRBJ2-7	TRBD1	many	TRBV5-1	16	TGCGCCAGCAGCTTGGGGACAGGATCAAACCCCTACGAGCAGTACTTC	CASSLGTGSNPYEQYF
TRBJ2-7	-	-	TRBV6-5	14	TGTGCCAGCAGTTACGACGGGGACCCCTACGAGCAGTACTTC	CASSYDGDPYEQYF
TRBJ2-7	TRBD2	-	TRBV27	17	TGTGCCAGCAGATTAGGACTAGCGGGAGGGCTATCCTACGAGCAGTACTTC	CASRLGLAGGLSYEQYF
TRBJ2-7	-	many	TRBV10-3	16	TGTGCCATCAGTCTTCTTAGGGATTCCCGTACCTACGAGCAGTACTTC	CAISLLRDSRTYEQYF
TRBJ1-5	-	-	TRBV6-1	14	TGTGCCAGCAGCGGGGGAGGCCTCGATCAGCCCCAGCATTTT	CASSGGGLDQPQHF
TRBJ1-5	TRBD1	many	TRBV19	21	TGTGCCAGTAGGATGGACAGGGGTAGCAGTTCGGGTACCCTAAGCAATCAGCCCCAGCATTTT	CASRMDRGSSSGTLSNQPQHF
TRBJ1-1	-	many	TRBV6-5	14	TGTGCCAGCAGACTCACGACAGGAAACACTGAAGCTTTCTTT	CASRLTTGNTEAFF
TRBJ1-2	TRBD1	-	TRBV6-1	15	TGTGCCAGCAGGGGAGCGGGACAGGGGTATGTCGGCTACACCTTC	CASRGAGQGYVGYTF
TRBJ2-7	TRBD1	many	TRBV7-9	14	TGTGCCAGCAGCTTTCCCGACAGGGGGACCGAGCAGTACTTC	CASSFPDRGTEQYF
TRBJ2-7	-	many	TRBV9	15	TGTGCCAGCAGCGTAGGGGCAGGCAACTCCTACGAGCAGTACTTC	CASSVGAGNSYEQYF
TRBJ1-3	TRBD1	-	TRBV15	17	TGTGCCACCAGCAGAAAGACAGGGTCCATCTCTGGAAACACCATATATTTT	CATSRKTGSISGNTIYF
TRBJ1-1	-	-	TRBV6-2/TRBV6-3	13	TGTGCCAGCAGTTACTCCTGGACAGCCGAAGCTTTCTTT	CASSYSWTAEAFF
TRBJ2-5	TRBD2	many	TRBV7-2	17	TGTGCCAGCAGCTTAGTGGAGTGGCGGGAGGAAGCGGAGACCCAGTACTTC	CASSLVEWREEAETQYF
TRBJ2-7	-	many	TRBV2	13	TGTGCCAGCAGTGAAGATTGGAATTACGAGCAGTACTTC	CASSEDWNYEQYF
TRBJ2-5	TRBD2	-	TRBV27	15	TGTGCCAGCAGGGGGACTAGCGGGAGTGGGGAGACCCAGTACTTC	CASRGTSGSGETQYF
TRBJ2-5	TRBD2	many	TRBV5-1	18	TGCGCCAGCAGCTCCCGGGGCTTCAGCGGGAGTATCCAAGAGACCCAGTACTTC	CASSSRGFSGSIQETQYF
TRBJ1-1	-	many	TRBV5-1	14	TGCGCCAGCAGCCTGTTGTCCGGGTGGGTTGAAGCTTTCTTT	CASSLLSGWVEAFF
TRBJ1-1	TRBD1	many	TRBV29-1	15	TGCAGCGTTGAAGCCCAGGGGGCGCGAAACACTGAAGCTTTCTTT	CSVEAQGARNTEAFF
TRBJ2-7	TRBD2	few	TRBV12-3/TRBV12-4	16	TGTGCCAGCAGTTTAAAGCTAGCGGGAGATTCGGACGAGCAGTACTTC	CASSLKLAGDSDEQYF
TRBJ2-2	-	-	TRBV27	15	TGTGCCAGCAGATCGACAGCGAAGACGACCGGGGAGCTGTCTTTT	CASRSTAKTTGELSF
TRBJ1-1	-	-	TRBV30	13	TGTGCCTGGGTCCTATCAGGGAGGACTGAAGCTCTCTTT	CAWVLSGRTEALF
TRBJ2-5	-	many	TRBV6-2/TRBV6-3	14	TGTGCCAGCAGTTCTGTACAGCCGAGGGAGACCCAGTACTTC	CASSSVQPRETQYF
TRBJ1-1	-	-	TRBV6-5	13	TGTGCCAGCAGTTACTCCTTGGGCACTGAAGCTTTCTTT	CASSYSLGTEAFF
TRBJ2-6	-	many	TRBV6-1	13	TGTGGCAGCTCACGCTCTGGGGCCAACGTCCTGACTTTC	CGSSRSGANVLTF
TRBJ2-7	TRBD2	few	TRBV6-1	13	TGTGCCAGCAATCCGGGCGGGGGGCACGAGCAGTACTTC	CASNPGGGHEQYF
TRBJ2-3	-	many	TRBV20-1	14	TGCAGTGCGCAAGGGTTACGGACCACAGATACGCAGTATTTT	CSAQGLRTTDTQYF
TRBJ2-2	-	-	TRBV11-2	15	TGTGCCAGCAGCTTCCGGGGGGCCGGCGCCGGGGAGCTGTTTTTT	CASSFRGAGAGELFF
TRBJ2-7	TRBD2	-	TRBV6-1	14	TGTGCCAGCAACCCAGCGGGAGTCCCCTACGAGCAGTACTTC	CASNPAGVPYEQYF
TRBJ1-2	-	once	TRBV15	14	TGTGCCACCTCTCTGCCTCAGATTTGGCTAGGCTACACCTTC	CATSLPQIWLGYTF
TRBJ2-5	-	many	TRBV11-2	13	TGTGCCAGCAGCTTAGGAATCCAAGAGACCCAGTACTTC	CASSLGIQETQYF
TRBJ2-7	TRBD1	many	TRBV3-1	15	TGTGCCAGCAGCCCCTGGACAGGGGCGGCCTACGAGCAGTACTTC	CASSPWTGAAYEQYF
TRBJ1-2	-	-	TRBV6-5	16	TGTGCCAGCAGTTACGCCGCGGGACACTCAAACTATGGCTACACCTTC	CASSYAAGHSNYGYTF
TRBJ2-7	-	many	TRBV7-2	14	TGTGCCAGCAGCTTTGACTTAAGCTCGGGCGAGCAGTACTTC	CASSFDLSSGEQYF
TRBJ1-1	-	many	TRBV27	14	TGTGCCAGCAGTTTACTGGCGAGGACCACTGAAGCTTTCTTT	CASSLLARTTEAFF
TRBJ1-1	-	-	TRBV5-8	12	TGTGCCAGCCTAGACGGAAACACTGAAGCTTTCTTT	CASLDGNTEAFF
TRBJ2-7	TRBD2	many	TRBV7-2	15	TGTGCCAGCAGCTACTCGCCGGGGGGGATTGGCGAGCAGTACTTC	CASSYSPGGIGEQYF
TRBJ2-3	-	many	TRBV6-1	13	TGTGCCAGCAGGGCAGACCGCACAGATACGCAGTATTTT	CASRADRTDTQYF
TRBJ2-5	-	many	TRBV12-3/TRBV12-4	14	TGTGCCAGCAGTTTTGGGAGCCGTCAAGAGACCCAGTACTTC	CASSFGSRQETQYF
TRBJ2-5	TRBD1	few	TRBV19	16	TGTGCCAGTTGGGACAGGGTAGGAATCCTTCAAGAGACCCAGTACTTC	CASWDRVGILQETQYF
TRBJ1-1	-	-	TRBV6-1	13	TGTGCCAGCAGACAGCAACGAGACACTGAAGCTTTCTTT	CASRQQRDTEAFF
TRBJ1-2	-	-	TRBV2	13	TGTGCCAGCAGTGTACAGGGCCCTAATGGCTACACCTTC	CASSVQGPNGYTF
TRBJ2-7	TRBD2	few	TRBV5-1	15	TGCGCCAGCAGCTTGACTAGCGGGAGGACCTACGAGCAGTACTTC	CASSLTSGRTYEQYF
TRBJ2-2	-	-	TRBV15	15	TGTGCCACCAGCAGTCTCTTAAGGGGGACTGGGGAGCTGTTTTTT	CATSSLLRGTGELFF
TRBJ1-2	-	many	TRBV6-5	15	TGTGCCAGCAGTCCCGGGTGGACAGCGAACTATGGCTACACCTTC	CASSPGWTANYGYTF
TRBJ2-5	-	many	TRBV12-3/TRBV12-4	14	TGTGCCAGCAGTTTCGATGTAGGCTCGGGGACCCAGTACTTC	CASSFDVGSGTQYF
TRBJ1-5	-	many	TRBV28	17	TGTGCCAGCAAAACCCCGACAGGCCAAAATAGCAATCAGCCCCAGCATTTT	CASKTPTGQNSNQPQHF
TRBJ1-1	-	many	TRBV19	13	TGTGCCAGTCTTGGCAGAACTAACACTGAAGCTTTCTTT	CASLGRTNTEAFF
TRBJ2-7	-	-	TRBV4-1	15	TGCGCCAGCAGCTCCGAGGGCGCCAGGGGCTACGAGCAGTACTTC	CASSSEGARGYEQYF